A single sample gave rise to the 32 T cell receptor beta chains below, sequenced in a study of blood T cell repertoires in COVID-19. Some clones are missing from TCRdb's copy, which holds only in-frame ones; the method was immunoSEQ multiplex PCR. The sample contains some 300,000 clones, nearly 90% of which appear only once. The specimen was peripheral blood. All receptors derive from a woman between 40 and 50 years old with COVID-19, enrolled during active disease.

This sequence joins TRBV14 and TRBJ1-3; D gene uncertain. The CDR3 contains 16 residues. Trimming stripped 0 bases from V and 4 bases from J, with 13 bases between. From germline, CDR1 is SGHDN and CDR2 FVKESK. CDR3 nucleotides: TGTGCCAGCAGCCAAGATCTCCCCGGGTGGGGAAACACCATATATTTT. This sequence encodes CASSQDLPGWGNTIYF.

The chain recombines TRBV7-2 with TRBJ2-5; TRBD2 agrees at 7 bases. Per the germline V gene, CDR1 is SGHTA and CDR2 is FQGNSA. CDR3 length: 13 residues. J was trimmed by 5 bases and V by 7 bases; bases with no gene match: 7. This chain's CDR3 is CASKPGEGETQYF. The CDR3 coding sequence is TGTGCCAGCAAACCCGGGGAGGGGGAGACCCAGTACTTC.

This sequence joins TRBV23-1 and TRBJ2-1; 9 nucleotides match TRBD1. TRBV23-1 is labeled an ORF, and its function is uncertain. The trim removed 4 bases at V and 6 bases at J, leaving 25 bases unmatched. The CDR3 totals 21 residues. The CDR3 here is CASSLVATGGGEGASGNEQFF. CDR3 DNA: TGCGCCAGCAGTCTTGTAGCTACAGGGGGCGGGGAGGGGGCGAGTGGCAATGAGCAGTTCTTC.

The genes are TRBV11-2 and TRBJ1-6; tentative D call: TRBD1 (5 bases). Germline CDR1 and CDR2: SGHAT and FQNNGV. V was pared by 3 bases and J by 15 bases, with 18 bases between. This CDR3 contains 14 residues. DNA for the CDR3: TGTGCCAGCAGCTTTGAACAGGCCGCCGTTGTCCTCCACTTT. This codes for CASSFEQAAVVLHF.

The J gene is TRBJ1-1, the V gene TRBV5-1; D call uncertain. Germline V gene data show CDR1 as SGHRS and CDR2 as YFSETQ. The ends were cut back, 2 bases at V and 3 bases at J, with 11 bases in the middle. CDR3 size: 14 residues. The chain's CDR3 is CASSLTNRHTEAFF. The CDR3 bases are TGCGCCAGCAGCTTAACAAACCGCCACACTGAAGCTTTCTTT.

This clone was seen once. The chain employs TRBV28 and TRBJ2-1; 11 positions match TRBD2. Germline CDR1 and CDR2: MDHEN and SYDVKM. Unmatched junction bases numbered 6, after V lost 2 bases and J lost 0 bases. This CDR3 has 18 residues. The CDR3 region is CASSLPLAGVLSYNEQFF. The CDR3 DNA reads TGTGCCAGCAGTTTACCACTAGCGGGAGTCCTCTCCTACAATGAGCAGTTCTTC.

The genes are TRBV18 and TRBJ2-7; D gene uncertain. CDR1 and CDR2 (germline): KGHSH, LQKENI. The ends were cut back, 1 base at V and 3 bases at J, with 10 bases in the middle. CDR3 length equals 14 residues. The CDR3 DNA reads TGTGCCAGCTCACCACGCAGCGAGAGCTACGAGCAGTACTTC. As protein: CASSPRSESYEQYF.

The chain joins TRBV30 to TRBJ2-3; TRBD1 might be the D (5 bases). V was trimmed by 3 bases and J by 0 bases, leaving 10 bases between them. Germline V gives CDR1 GTSNPN, CDR2 SVGIG (reference sequence). This CDR3 has 14 residues. CDR3 DNA: TGTGCCTGGAGCCTAGGGGCCAGCACAGATACGCAGTATTTT. This gives the protein CAWSLGASTDTQYF.

In its sample, this clone was seen a few times. This chain joins TRBV2 and TRBJ2-7; 7 bases match TRBD1. CDR3 length: 14 residues. The V segment lost 7 bases and the J segment 0 bases; nucleotides outside the gene matches: 6. CDR1 and CDR2 from the germline V gene are SNHLY and FYNNEI. The CDR3 protein is CASNPTGSSYEQYF. CDR3 in DNA: TGTGCCAGCAACCCGACAGGGAGCTCCTACGAGCAGTACTTC.

This chain connects TRBV2 to TRBJ2-5; 13 bases align to TRBD2. With 6 bases clipped from V and 0 bases from J, the junction kept 4 bases outside the gene matches. The CDR3 has 16 amino acids. The germline gives CDR1 SNHLY, CDR2 FYNNEI. CDR3 nucleotides: TGTGCCAGCAGCCTAGGGACTAGCGGGGACCAAGAGACCCAGTACTTC. It is translated as CASSLGTSGDQETQYF. Filled out from reference TRBV2 and TRBJ2-5, the complete variable domain reads EPEVTQTPSHQVTQMGQEVILRCVPISNHLYFYWYRQILGQKVEFLVSFYNNEISEKSEIFDDQFSVERPDGSNFTLKIRSTKLEDSAMYFCASSLGTSGDQETQYFGPGTRLLVL.

The chain couples TRBV11-2 to TRBJ2-1; possible D gene TRBD2, 5 bases. This CDR3 has 12 residues. Germline CDR1 SGHAT, CDR2 FQNNGV. Trimming removed 5 bases at V and 10 bases at J, with 12 bases between. The CDR3 DNA reads TGTGCCAGCAGCCAAAATGAGGGAGAGCAGTTCTTC. Its translation is CASSQNEGEQFF.

This rearrangement joins TRBV6-5 to TRBJ1-5; weak D call: TRBD1 (5 bases). From germline, CDR1 is MNHEY and CDR2 SVGAGI. The ends were cut back, 8 bases at V and 1 base at J, with 6 bases in the middle. The CDR3 totals 12 residues. In nucleotides, the CDR3 is TGTGCCAGCCGGGGGAGCAATCAGCCCCAGCATTTT. Translation gives CASRGSNQPQHF.

J is TRBJ2-7 and V is TRBV7-2; D ambiguous. Trimming removed 3 bases from V and 1 base from J, with 13 bases in between. This CDR3 region has 15 residues. Germline assignment: CDR1 SGHTA and CDR2 FQGNSA. The CDR3 sequence is CASSLSGGVSYEQYF. CDR3 DNA: TGTGCCAGCAGCTTGAGTGGCGGAGTATCCTACGAGCAGTACTTC.

The gene calls are TRBV9 and TRBJ2-5, with 11 bases fitting TRBD2. CDR3 length equals 14 residues. Germline V gene lookup returns CDR1 SGDLS and CDR2 YYNGEE. Trimming took 5 bases from V and 4 from J; bases not matched to a gene: 4. CDR3 in amino acids: CASRPGLAVETQYF. The CDR3 region has the DNA TGTGCCAGCAGGCCGGGACTAGCGGTAGAGACCCAGTACTTC.

The V call is TRBV7-2, the J call TRBJ2-2; the D gene is possibly TRBD2 (5 bases). V was clipped by 7 bases and J by 8 bases, with 20 bases between them. This CDR3 contains 15 residues. Germline V lookup: CDR1 SGHTA, CDR2 FQGNSA. The CDR3 DNA follows: TGTGCCAGCAAGGCCATCCGAGCGGTTACAGGGGAGCTGTTTTTT. This codes for CASKAIRAVTGELFF.

J is TRBJ2-2 and V is TRBV9; maybe TRBD1 (6 bases). Trimming cost V 0 bases and J 0 bases, with 9 bases left between them. Germline CDR1 and CDR2: SGDLS and YYNGEE. This CDR3 region has 16 residues. CDR3 nucleotide sequence: TGTGCCAGCAGCGTAGGTTGGACAGCGAACACCGGGGAGCTGTTTTTT. Translating it yields CASSVGWTANTGELFF.

The chain links TRBV5-6 to TRBJ1-4, with D unresolved. The V end lost 4 bases, the J end lost 4 bases, and 14 bases lay between the germline ends. Germline V gene sequence: CDR1 SGHDT, CDR2 YYEEEE. The CDR3 has 15 amino acids. The CDR3 region is CASSHPRGNNEKLFF. DNA of the CDR3: TGTGCCAGCAGCCACCCTAGAGGAAATAATGAAAAACTGTTTTTT.

V is TRBV28 and J is TRBJ1-4, with D maybe TRBD1 (6 bases). V lost 6 bases and J lost 8, with 22 bases in between. Germline-derived CDR1 and CDR2 are MDHEN and SYDVKM. The CDR3 consists of 16 residues. The CDR3 here is CASSHHPTGSSEKLFF. The CDR3 DNA sequence: TGTGCCAGCAGCCACCACCCGACAGGAAGCAGCGAAAAACTGTTTTTT.

The CDR3 here is CASSFPSGHTDTQYF. CDR3 coding DNA: TGTGCCAGCAGTTTCCCTAGCGGGCATACAGATACGCAGTATTTT. This chain links TRBV28 with TRBJ2-3, with 8 bases identical to TRBD2. Germline CDR1 reads MDHEN; CDR2 reads SYDVKM. The CDR3 is made up of 15 amino acids. The V and J ends lost 3 bases and 3 bases, in that order; junction bases with no gene match: 5.

The V gene is TRBV7-2, the J gene TRBJ1-2, with D tentatively TRBD1 (5 bases). V lost 10 bases and J 1 base, leaving 13 bases between the germline ends. This CDR3 contains 13 residues. CDR1 is SGHTA, CDR2 FQGNSA, per germline. CDR3 nucleotide sequence: TGTGCCACACCGACAGTTCTTAACTATGGCTACACCTTC. This sequence encodes CATPTVLNYGYTF.

The rearrangement uses TRBV5-1 and TRBJ1-4, with D perhaps TRBD1 (5 bases). This CDR3 has 15 amino acids. Deletions cut 1 base from V and 5 bases from J, with 12 bases between. Germline V CDR1 and CDR2: SGHRS, YFSETQ. Written as DNA, the CDR3 is TGCGCCAGCAGCTTGTGGATGGGGCCGAATGAAAAACTGTTTTTT. Translation: CASSLWMGPNEKLFF.

This chain connects TRBV28 to TRBJ1-1; TRBD1 is a possible D gene (5 bases). Trimming stripped 7 bases from V and 5 bases from J, with 17 bases between. The CDR3 extends over 14 amino acids. Germline V gives CDR1 MDHEN, CDR2 SYDVKM. The CDR3 sequence: CASTLAGWGTEAFF. Here the CDR3 DNA reads TGTGCCAGCACTCTCGCGGGGTGGGGGACTGAAGCTTTCTTT.

This rearrangement joins TRBV28 to TRBJ1-5, with D possibly TRBD1 on 6 matching bases. Looked up from germline, CDR1 is MDHEN and CDR2 is SYDVKM. This CDR3 has 14 amino acids. Trimming left V 3 bases short and J 1 base short, with 7 bases between. The chain's CDR3 is CASSFGTSNQPQHF. The CDR3 DNA follows: TGTGCCAGCAGTTTCGGGACAAGCAATCAGCCCCAGCATTTT.

The V call is TRBV6-5, the J call TRBJ1-2; D unresolved. CDR3 length: 13 amino acids. Germline V gene lookup returns CDR1 MNHEY and CDR2 SVGAGI. V lost 10 bases, J lost 0 bases, and 12 bases lay in between. CDR3 DNA sequence: TGTGCCACCCTCGGTGGTTCTAACTATGGCTACACCTTC. As protein: CATLGGSNYGYTF.

This clone was seen a handful of times. The chain recombines TRBV5-4 with TRBJ1-6; 9 nucleotides match TRBD1. Germline lookup yields CDR1 SGHNT and CDR2 YYREEE (reference sequence). The CDR3 loop spans 14 amino acids. Germline trimming cut 4 bases from V and 7 bases from J; bases unmatched to any gene: 3. The CDR3 loop is CASSSGTGNSPLHF. CDR3 bases: TGTGCCAGCAGCAGCGGGACAGGGAATTCACCCCTCCACTTT.

The V and J genes are TRBV10-3 and TRBJ2-7; 10 bases map to TRBD1. The CDR3 totals 15 residues. The germline gives CDR1 ENHRY, CDR2 SYGVKD. Trimming took 6 bases from V and 2 from J; bases not matched to a gene: 7. DNA for the CDR3: TGTGCCATCAGGTTGCCGGGACAGGGGACCTACGAGCAGTACTTC. Residues: CAIRLPGQGTYEQYF.

The rearrangement joins TRBV5-1 to TRBJ1-2; 7 nucleotides agree with TRBD1. V lost 4 bases to trimming and J lost 5 bases; unmatched junction nucleotides: 17. Germline V gene sequence: CDR1 SGHRS, CDR2 YFSETQ. This CDR3 spans 17 amino acids. The CDR3 region has the DNA TGCGCCAGCAGCCCCAACCTGCCCGTGACAGGGCTATATGGCTACACCTTC. This encodes CASSPNLPVTGLYGYTF. The complete variable domain, with remaining parts taken from reference TRBV5-1 and TRBJ1-2, reads KAGVTQTPRYLIKTRGQQVTLSCSPISGHRSVSWYQQTPGQGLQFLFEYFSETQRNKGNFPGRFSGRQFSNSRSEMNVSTLELGDSALYLCASSPNLPVTGLYGYTFGSGTRLTVV.

Here the CDR3 reads CASSQNELAPETQYF. CDR3 DNA sequence: TGTGCCAGCAGCCAAAACGAACTAGCTCCCGAGACCCAGTACTTC. The chain employs TRBV4-2 and TRBJ2-5; a possible D gene is TRBD2 (6 bases). Between the trimmed V and J ends, which lost 2 bases and 5 bases, there was a span of 15 bases. Germline V gives CDR1 LGHNA, CDR2 YNFKEQ. The CDR3 is 15 residues long.

This chain joins TRBV28 and TRBJ1-6; D remains ambiguous. V lost 8 bases to trimming and J lost 11 bases, with 13 bases between them. The CDR3 totals 12 residues. Germline values: CDR1 MDHEN, CDR2 SYDVKM. CDR3 nucleotides: TGTGCCAGCCCCTACCCCCCGACACCCCTCCACTTT. Translating it yields CASPYPPTPLHF.

The chain recombines TRBV7-2 with TRBJ2-7, with TRBD2 as a possible D gene (6 bases). Germline V gives CDR1 SGHTA, CDR2 FQGNSA. This CDR3 region has 15 residues. V was clipped by 1 base and J by 3 bases, with 13 bases between them. The CDR3 nucleotides read TGTGCCAGCAGCTTAGTACGGGAGAGGGGCTACGAGCAGTACTTC. Residues: CASSLVRERGYEQYF.

This chain links TRBV9 with TRBJ2-1; 12 bases map to TRBD2. Germline-derived CDR1 and CDR2 are SGDLS and YYNGEE. The CDR3 covers 17 residues. V was clipped by 0 bases and J by 5 bases; unmatched bases: 6. The CDR3 sequence: CASSVALLAGGDNEQFF. The CDR3 DNA reads as TGTGCCAGCAGCGTAGCCCTACTAGCGGGAGGCGACAATGAGCAGTTCTTC.

The chain combines TRBV6-1 with TRBJ2-1, with TRBD2 matching 8 bases. J was trimmed by 9 bases and V by 0 bases; bases with no gene match: 10. Germline V gene sequence: CDR1 MNHNS, CDR2 SASEGT. There are 16 residues in the CDR3. The CDR3 here is CASSEAAGGWLSEQFF. Here the CDR3 DNA reads TGTGCCAGCAGTGAAGCGGCGGGGGGATGGCTCAGTGAGCAGTTCTTC.